One sample yielded the 30 T cell receptor beta chains listed below, sequenced in a study of tissue T cells after allogeneic stem cell transplantation (dated by TCRdb to the early 2020s). The method was the immunoSEQ multiplex PCR assay. TCRdb limited this immuneACCESS table to in-frame rearrangements with V and J called. A share of clones is missing; checked studies link under half to unresolved V genes, and the rest is unexplained. The sample table contains 8,000 to 8,500 clones; only one count was recorded for over 40% of them. The ten largest clonotypes hold 7.1% of the sample. The time point label on this specimen signifies: mouse harvest day 7 after allogeneic transplant. Each mouse graft, delivered by tail vein injection, combined 10^6 splenic CD5+ T cells with 10^7 T-cell-depleted bone marrow cells. The sample was gut tissue. These receptor sequences come from a female BALB/c mouse given C57BL/6 T cells with graft-versus-host disease after an allogeneic hematopoietic cell transplant.

In its sample, this clone ranks as medium-sized (0.01 to 0.1%). Genes and germline are mouse. The read is 1 residue too short to cover the CDR3 end, so that end is filled in from the germline J gene. The genes are TRBV3 and TRBJ2-1; maybe TRBD2 (6 bases). The CDR3 runs 15 residues. Germline V CDR1 and CDR2: SNHLY, FYNGKV (reference sequence). The ends were cut back, 2 bases at V and 3 bases at J, with 11 bases in the middle. The CDR3: CASSLSWGLYAEQFF. The covered CDR3 bases are TGTGCCAGCAGCTTATCCTGGGGCCTCTATGCTGAGCAGTTC.

As to this clone: These gene names are mouse names. CDR3: CASSLSPGGYEQYF. The covered CDR3 bases are TGTGCCAGCAGCTTATCCCCTGGGGGTTATGAACAGTAC. This chain uses TRBV3 with TRBJ2-7, with 7 bases identical to TRBD2. Read data end 1 residue before the CDR3 end; the end is taken from the germline J gene. The CDR3 is 14 amino acids. The junction had 5 bases not matched to a gene; V was cut back by 2 bases and J by 4 bases. Germline assignment: CDR1 SNHLY and CDR2 FYNGKV (reference sequence).

This clone rates as medium-sized. Gene names and germline refer to mouse. The read terminates 1 residue before the CDR3 end, so the remaining end is supplied by the germline J gene. V gene TRBV26 combines with J gene TRBJ1-4; no reliable D call. Trimming stripped 2 bases from V and 0 bases from J, with 4 bases between. The germline V gene has CDR1 KGHPV and CDR2 FQNQEV (reference sequence). The CDR3 is made up of 14 amino acids. The CDR3 DNA, read in part, is TGTGCCAGCAGTCTGGGGCTTTCCAACGAAAGATTATTT. Translating gives CASSLGLSNERLF. The whole CDR3 region reads CASSLGLSNERLFF.

This clone has more than one count but fewer than ten. Genes here carry mouse names. The read ends 1 residue shy of where the CDR3 ends; the end is completed using the germline J gene. This chain connects TRBV20 to TRBJ2-7; TRBD1 aligns across 8 bases. CDR3 length: 13 residues. J lost 7 bases, V lost 3 bases, and 8 bases had no gene match. Germline V gene sequence: CDR1 GFQATS, CDR2 STVNSAI. The CDR3 DNA, read in part, is TGTGGTGCTAGAGCCCAGGGGGCGCGAGAACAGTAC. It yields the protein CGARAQGAREQY. The full CDR3 is CGARAQGAREQYF.

With respect to this clone: Genes and germline are mouse. The sequenced fragment ends 1 residue before the CDR3 boundary, so the rest is inferred from the germline J gene. This rearrangement joins TRBV3 to TRBJ2-7; 8 bases line up with TRBD2. The V gene's germline CDR1 is SNHLY and CDR2 FYNGKV (reference sequence). V trimming: 5 bases; J trimming: 5 bases; junction bases outside the gene matches: 2. This CDR3 has 12 residues. Partial CDR3 DNA: TGTGCCAGCAGCCCGGGACTGGATGAACAGTAC. The encoded protein is CASSPGLDEQY. The entire CDR3 protein reads CASSPGLDEQYF.

Of note for this clone: Mouse germline and gene names are used. The read gets to within 1 residue of the CDR3 end, and the germline J gene fills in the rest. The chain is built from TRBV31 and TRBJ1-6; 8 bases agree with TRBD1. Being an ORF, TRBJ1-6 has a function that is uncertain. CDR1 and CDR2 (germline): GKSSPN, SITVG. The CDR3 has 14 amino acids. The trim removed 0 bases at V and 8 bases at J, leaving 3 bases unmatched. This CDR3 reads CAWSLPGGDSPLYF. CDR3 DNA (partial): TGTGCCTGGAGTCTCCCAGGGGGCGATTCGCCCCTCTAC.

Remarks on this clone: The genes are named according to mouse. The CDR3 sequence is CASSRNANSDYTF. Partial CDR3 DNA: TGTGCCAGCAGCCGCAATGCAAACTCCGACTACACC. The J gene is TRBJ1-2, the V gene TRBV3, with D hard to call. The missing CDR3 end, 1 residue past where the read stops, is filled in from the germline J gene. The germline V gene has CDR1 SNHLY and CDR2 FYNGKV (reference sequence). Trimming removed 5 bases at V and 0 bases at J, with 7 bases between. The CDR3 is made up of 13 amino acids.

This clone was seen a few times. Germline and genes: mouse. The read ends 1 residue before the CDR3 terminus; that terminus is restored from the germline J gene. The chain links TRBV13-1 to TRBJ2-1; D call uncertain. The ends were cut back, 5 bases at V and 6 bases at J, with 6 bases in the middle. The CDR3 covers 11 residues. Germline V gene sequence: CDR1 NSHNY, CDR2 SYGAGN. CDR3 sequence: CASRNGAEQFF. The part of the CDR3 DNA that was read is TGTGCCAGCAGGAATGGTGCTGAGCAGTTC.

This clone was picked up a small number of times. Mouse germline and gene names are used. The read halts 1 residue ahead of the CDR3 end, with the missing end drawn from the germline J gene. The chain links TRBV13-3 to TRBJ2-7; 11 nucleotides match TRBD2. Germline-derived CDR1 and CDR2 are NNHDY and SYVADS. Trimming cost V 4 bases and J 6 bases; bases outside gene matches: 3. CDR3 length equals 13 residues. Here the CDR3 reads CASSTGGALEQYF. CDR3 DNA (partial): TGTGCCAGCAGTACTGGGGGGGCGCTTGAACAGTAC.

This clone is categorized as medium-sized. Each gene name is a mouse one. The CDR3 end is not reached by the read, which stops 1 residue before it; the germline J gene fills it in. The chain has TRBV4 and TRBJ1-3, with TRBD1 matching 7 bases. The germline V gene has CDR1 LGHDT and CDR2 YNNKQL (reference sequence). This CDR3 has 12 amino acids. Trimming removed 4 bases from V and 8 bases from J; junction bases left unmatched: 2. CDR3 bases read: TGTGCCAGCAGCTGGGACAGCCATACGCTCTAT. Its protein product is CASSWDSHTLY. The CDR3 as a whole reads CASSWDSHTLYF.

In this sample, this clone turned up a few times. Gene names are the mouse ones. Incomplete CDR3 DNA: TGTGCTAGCAGTACGGGGGGGGTCAACGAAAGATTATTT. Its translation is CASSTGGVNERLF. The entire CDR3 protein is CASSTGGVNERLFF. This sequence joins TRBV17 and TRBJ1-4; D is possibly TRBD1 (5 bases). The read falls 1 residue short of the CDR3 end, and the missing part is taken from the germline J gene. Germline-derived CDR1 and CDR2 are MNHDT and YYDKIL. V shed 4 bases and J shed 4 bases, with 10 bases lying between them. The CDR3 runs to 14 residues.

About this clone itself: The gene names here belong to mouse. The read ends 1 residue before the CDR3 terminus; that terminus is restored from the germline J gene. This chain links TRBV26 with TRBJ2-5; 7 positions agree with TRBD2. J was trimmed by 6 bases and V by 4 bases; bases with no gene match: 4. The CDR3 length is 13 residues. Germline V gene lookup returns CDR1 KGHPV and CDR2 FQNQEV (reference sequence). CDR3 loop: CASSPGGEDTQYF. CDR3 DNA (partial): TGTGCCAGCAGTCCGGGGGGGGAGGACACCCAGTAC.

As concerns this clone: Genes here carry mouse names. The DNA ends 1 residue before the CDR3 does, and the rest of the CDR3 is filled in from the germline J gene. The rearrangement links TRBV19 to TRBJ2-7; 11 nucleotides line up with TRBD2. Germline V gene data show CDR1 as FNHDT and CDR2 as SITEND (reference sequence). The V segment lost 5 bases and the J segment 6 bases; nucleotides outside the gene matches: 4. This CDR3 has 13 amino acids. The CDR3 sequence: CASRDWGALEQYF. Partial CDR3 DNA: TGTGCCAGCAGGGACTGGGGGGCGCTTGAACAGTAC.

Comment on this clone: Gene names denote mouse genes. The read ends 1 residue before the CDR3 terminus; that terminus is restored from the germline J gene. This sequence joins TRBV16 and TRBJ2-5, with D possibly TRBD1 on 6 matching bases. Germline CDR1 is SGHSA and CDR2 is FRNQAP. This CDR3 is 16 amino acids long. V was cut by 0 bases and J by 3 bases, with 13 bases left in between. This CDR3 is CASSLDPRDKQDTQYF. The sequenced CDR3 bases are TGTGCAAGCAGCTTAGATCCCAGGGACAAGCAAGACACCCAGTAC.

As concerns this clone: Each gene name is a mouse one. The read falls 1 residue short of the CDR3 end, and the missing part is taken from the germline J gene. The chain recombines TRBV26 with TRBJ1-5; perhaps TRBD1 as D (6 bases). V was trimmed by 6 bases and J by 4 bases, leaving 7 bases between them. CDR3 size: 12 residues. Germline loops: CDR1 KGHPV, CDR2 FQNQEV (reference sequence). The CDR3 DNA, read in part, is TGTGCCAGCAGCGGGACAAACCAGGCTCCGCTT. As protein: CASSGTNQAPL. The whole CDR3 sequence is CASSGTNQAPLF.

This clone has just a few counts. Here the gene names and germline are mouse. The observed sequence ends 1 residue before the CDR3 terminus, with the missing tail filled in from the germline J gene. V usage is TRBV23 and J usage is TRBJ2-3. This CDR3 is built from 15 residues. Looked up from germline, CDR1 is KGHTA and CDR2 is FQNQQP. The part of the CDR3 DNA that was read is TGCTCCAGCAGTCCTCAAGGGGCAGGTGCAGAAACGCTGTAT. This gives the protein CSSSPQGAGAETLY. The whole CDR3 protein is CSSSPQGAGAETLYF.

Comments on this clone: Any gene name here is a mouse gene name. The DNA ends 1 residue before the CDR3 does, and the rest of the CDR3 is filled in from the germline J gene. The chain is built from TRBV16 and TRBJ2-2; D is unresolved. V was cut by 0 bases and J by 2 bases, with 4 bases left in between. Germline CDR1 and CDR2: SGHSA and FRNQAP. This CDR3 spans 14 amino acids. Incomplete CDR3 DNA: TGTGCAAGCAGCTTAGATCCCAACACCGGGCAGCTCTAC. Protein product: CASSLDPNTGQLY. The full CDR3 protein is CASSLDPNTGQLYF. Based on the CDR3 plus reference TRBV16 and TRBJ2-2, the full variable domain is NAGVIQTPRHKVTGKGQEATLWCEPISGHSAVFWYRQTIVQGLEFLTYFRNQAPIDDSGMPKERFSAQMPNQSHSTLKIQSTQPQDSAVYLCASSLDPNTGQLYFGEGSKLTVL.

This clone was detected a few times. The gene names given are mouse names. The CDR3 is cut off 1 residue early in the read; its end comes from the germline J gene. V usage is TRBV19 and J usage is TRBJ1-4; 10 bases line up with TRBD1. Germline trimming cut 4 bases from V and 3 bases from J; bases unmatched to any gene: 3. Germline V gives CDR1 FNHDT, CDR2 SITEND (reference sequence). The CDR3 loop spans 15 amino acids. The part of the CDR3 DNA that was read is TGTGCCAGCAGTCCGGGACAGGGGACCAACGAAAGATTATTT. Translated, it gives CASSPGQGTNERLF. The whole CDR3 protein is CASSPGQGTNERLFF.

This clone is medium-sized by share. Gene names refer to mouse genes. The CDR3 end lies 1 residue beyond the end of the read and is filled in from the germline J gene. The genes are TRBV20 and TRBJ2-1; TRBD1 agrees at 9 bases. The CDR3 covers 13 residues. V shed 4 bases and J 3 bases; nucleotides not matched to a gene: 1. Germline CDR1 and CDR2: GFQATS and STVNSAI. The covered CDR3 bases are TGTGGTGCTAAGACAGGGGGCTATGCTGAGCAGTTC. Its translation is CGAKTGGYAEQF. The whole CDR3 sequence is CGAKTGGYAEQFF.

As concerns this clone: Genes here carry mouse names. With the read ending 1 residue before the CDR3 end, the germline J gene is used to fill in that end. The chain is built from TRBV4 and TRBJ2-3; 9 bases agree with TRBD2. The J segment lost 1 base and the V segment lost 5 bases, leaving 4 bases of the junction unmatched. The CDR3 is made up of 15 amino acids. Germline V gene data show CDR1 as LGHDT and CDR2 as YNNKQL (reference sequence). CDR3 sequence reads: CASSPRLGGAETLYF. Incomplete CDR3 DNA: TGTGCCAGCAGCCCTCGACTGGGGGGTGCAGAAACGCTGTAT.

With respect to this clone: Gene names refer to mouse genes. The read ends 1 residue before the CDR3 terminus; that terminus is restored from the germline J gene. The chain employs TRBV26 and TRBJ1-3, with D maybe TRBD1 (5 bases). This CDR3 spans 14 amino acids. Germline-derived CDR1 and CDR2 are KGHPV and FQNQEV (reference sequence). Trimming removed 0 bases from V and 4 bases from J, with 7 bases in between. CDR3 in amino acids: CASSLSNRGNTLYF. CDR3 DNA, as far as it was read: TGTGCCAGCAGTCTGTCGAACAGGGGAAATACGCTCTAT.

In regard to this clone: These gene names are mouse names. The CDR3 extends 1 residue past the end of the read, so its final part is completed from the germline J gene. This chain joins TRBV26 and TRBJ1-4; D unclear. The V gene's germline CDR1 is KGHPV and CDR2 FQNQEV (reference sequence). V dropped 0 bases and J dropped 3 bases, with 5 bases sitting between them. CDR3 length equals 14 residues. The sequenced part of the CDR3 DNA is TGTGCCAGCAGTCTGTCAACAACCAACGAAAGATTATTT. This translates into CASSLSTTNERLF. In full, the CDR3 is CASSLSTTNERLFF.

Notes on this clone: The gene names here belong to mouse. The CDR3 extends 1 residue past the end of the read, so its final part is completed from the germline J gene. This chain links TRBV26 with TRBJ2-2; TRBD2 aligns across 7 bases. CDR1 and CDR2 from the germline V gene are KGHPV and FQNQEV (reference sequence). This CDR3 has 15 residues. The junction had 1 base not matched to a gene; V was cut back by 2 bases and J by 1 base. The CDR3 here is CASSLNWGNTGQLYF. Partial CDR3 DNA: TGTGCCAGCAGTCTGAACTGGGGAAACACCGGGCAGCTCTAC.

In regard to this clone: Mismatch with germline at one junction end may stem from a read error. Gene and germline names: mouse. The CDR3 end lies 1 residue beyond the end of the read and is filled in from the germline J gene. The rearrangement uses TRBV26 and TRBJ2-7, with 7 nucleotides matching TRBD1. The germline CDR1 and CDR2 sequences are KGHPV and FQNQEV (reference sequence). This CDR3 has 14 amino acids. The CDR3 sequence: CASSLRDSSHEQYF. The sequenced CDR3 bases are TGTGCCAGCAGTCTCCGGGACAGCTCCCATGAACAGTAC. Supplemented by reference TRBV26 and TRBJ2-7, the full variable domain reads NSKVIQTPRYLVKGQGQKAKMRCIPEKGHPVVFWYQQNKNNEFKFLINFQNQEVLQQIDMTEKRFSAECPSNSPCSLEIQSSEAGDSALYLCASSLRDSSHEQYFGPGTRLTVL.

This clone was observed a few times. Gene names and germline refer to mouse. The CDR3 goes on 1 residue after the read ends, and that part is filled in from the germline J gene. The chain recombines TRBV13-2 with TRBJ2-7, with 8 nucleotides matching TRBD2. The CDR3 is made up of 13 amino acids. Germline loops: CDR1 NNHNN, CDR2 SYGAGS (reference sequence). With 5 bases clipped from V and 5 bases from J, the junction kept 6 bases outside the gene matches. The CDR3 sequence: CASGLGGAHEQYF. The DNA read from the CDR3 is TGTGCCAGCGGCTTGGGGGGGGCGCATGAACAGTAC.

On this clone: The germline and genes are mouse ones. The read is 1 residue too short to cover the CDR3 end, so that end is filled in from the germline J gene. This rearrangement joins TRBV26 to TRBJ2-5; D might be TRBD1 (6 bases). V shed 4 bases and J shed 3 bases, with 11 bases lying between them. There are 14 residues in the CDR3. Germline CDR1 KGHPV, CDR2 FQNQEV (reference sequence). The CDR3 sequence: CASSPQGYQDTQYF. The CDR3 DNA, read in part, is TGTGCCAGCAGTCCACAGGGATATCAAGACACCCAGTAC.

This clone was observed once. Any gene name here is a mouse gene name. The sequenced fragment ends 1 residue before the CDR3 boundary, so the rest is inferred from the germline J gene. The chain uses TRBV26 and TRBJ1-1, with 8 bases fitting TRBD1. V lost 2 bases to trimming and J lost 8 bases; unmatched junction nucleotides: 1. This CDR3 is 12 amino acids long. Germline assignment: CDR1 KGHPV and CDR2 FQNQEV (reference sequence). The DNA read from the CDR3 is TGTGCCAGCAGTCTGCGGGACAGGGAAGTCTTC. Residues: CASSLRDREVF. The whole CDR3 sequence is CASSLRDREVFF.

A word on this clone: The gene names given are mouse names. The read falls 1 residue short of the CDR3 end, and the missing part is taken from the germline J gene. The chain carries TRBV1 and TRBJ1-1; D perhaps matches TRBD1 (5 bases). The germline V gene encodes CDR1 NSQYPW and CDR2 LRSPGD (reference sequence). Trimming stripped 0 bases from V and 6 bases from J, with 11 bases between. The CDR3 spans 14 residues. The CDR3 reads CTCSADPGRAEVFF. CDR3 DNA (partial): TGCACCTGCAGTGCAGATCCGGGCAGGGCAGAAGTCTTC.

Regarding this clone: The gene symbols are mouse symbols. Coverage ceases 1 residue before the CDR3 finishes, and the germline J gene fills in the end. Other DNA variants within this sample encode the same CDR3. V usage is TRBV26 and J usage is TRBJ2-7; no reliable D call. V shed 0 bases and J shed 0 bases, with 3 bases lying between them. The CDR3 runs to 13 residues. Germline V lookup: CDR1 KGHPV, CDR2 FQNQEV (reference sequence). CDR3 protein: CASSLSGSYEQYF. The CDR3 bases that were read are TGTGCCAGCAGTCTGTCAGGCTCCTATGAACAGTAC.

This clone has only a few counts. Gene labels here are mouse ones. The CDR3 end lies 1 residue beyond the end of the read and is filled in from the germline J gene. This chain links TRBV26 with TRBJ1-1; 9 bases match TRBD1. Looked up from germline, CDR1 is KGHPV and CDR2 is FQNQEV (reference sequence). The CDR3 spans 15 residues. V lost 4 bases, J lost 1 base, and 4 bases stayed unmatched. This chain's CDR3 is CASSPSGQGNTEVFF. CDR3 DNA, as far as it was read: TGTGCCAGCAGTCCATCGGGACAGGGGAACACAGAAGTCTTC.